This TCR beta chain emerged from a study of T-cell memory formation after mild COVID-19. Germline assignment: CDR1 MNHEY and CDR2 SMNVEV (reference sequence). V was cut by 3 bases and J by 3 bases, with 9 bases left in between. CDR3 size: 14 residues. Each CDR3 protein gets one entry after TCRdb re-called the 5' RACE reads with MiXCR. This table has about 81,000 distinct CDR3 sequences, more than 20% appearing once. The sequenced material came from PBMCs or a T cell subset sorted from them (not recorded which). This receptor was taken from a man between 18 and 35 years old who had mild COVID-19 (a few samples of this study predate the infection). Cell type and time point are not known. The chain has TRBV27 and TRBJ2-1; possible D gene TRBD2, 5 bases. CDR3 DNA sequence: TGTGCCAGCAGTTTCTGGACTGGCTACAATGAGCAGTTCTTC. Amino acid sequence: CASSFWTGYNEQFF.